The 17 T cell receptor beta chains in this list originate from one sample, sequenced in a study of blood T cell repertoires in COVID-19. This table comes from immunoSEQ multiplex PCR, and its TCRdb copy is limited to in-frame clones, with some not included. Of approximately 230,000 clones in the sample, 70% to 85% were seen once. The sample taken for sequencing was PBMCs or T cells enriched from blood (not recorded which). The origin of the receptors is a man aged 35 to 55 who had recovered from COVID-19.

V and J are TRBV19 and TRBJ1-1, with D perhaps TRBD1 (5 bases). Germline loops: CDR1 LNHDA, CDR2 SQIVND (reference sequence). V lost 3 bases, J lost 1 base, and 12 bases lay in between. The CDR3 has 15 residues. The CDR3 reads CASSIPNTGNTEAFF. The DNA for the CDR3 is TGTGCCAGTAGTATCCCGAACACAGGGAACACTGAAGCTTTCTTT.

This chain uses TRBV9 with TRBJ1-2; 9 bases match TRBD1. The junction had 7 bases not matched to a gene; V was cut back by 4 bases and J by 3 bases. The CDR3 contains 15 residues. Germline CDR1 reads SGDLS; CDR2 reads YYNGEE. This chain's CDR3 is CASSPHRGLDYGYTF. The DNA for the CDR3 is TGTGCCAGCAGCCCCCACAGGGGGCTAGACTATGGCTACACCTTC.

The V call is TRBV9, the J call TRBJ1-6; TRBD1 aligns across 10 bases. Looked up from germline, CDR1 is SGDLS and CDR2 is YYNGEE. CDR3 size: 14 residues. V gave up 3 bases and J gave up 10 bases; unmatched junction bases: 4. CDR3 coding DNA: TGTGCCAGCAGCGGGACAGGGGGAGGGTCACCCCTCCACTTT. This gives the protein CASSGTGGGSPLHF.

Only a few counts were recorded for this clone. Here the CDR3 reads CASSLSWGLAISYEQYF. The CDR3 DNA reads TGTGCCAGCAGCTTATCGTGGGGACTAGCGATCTCCTACGAGCAGTACTTC. This sequence joins TRBV7-9 and TRBJ2-7, with 10 bases lining up with TRBD2. With V trimmed by 2 bases and J by 0 bases, 7 bases remained unmatched. This CDR3 has 17 amino acids. Germline CDR1 reads SEHNR; CDR2 reads FQNEAQ (reference sequence).

The chain is built from TRBV28 and TRBJ1-3; D gene ambiguous. V was trimmed by 6 bases and J by 8 bases, leaving 11 bases between them. In germline, CDR1 is MDHEN, CDR2 SYDVKM. The CDR3 spans 12 residues. CDR3 loop: CASSLNSYTIYF. The CDR3 DNA sequence: TGTGCCAGCAGCCTTAACAGCTACACCATATATTTT.

This chain connects TRBV28 to TRBJ1-4; TRBD1 aligns across 9 bases. The CDR3 is 14 residues long. J lost 7 bases, V lost 7 bases, and 7 bases had no gene match. Germline CDR1 MDHEN, CDR2 SYDVKM. The chain's CDR3 is CASTPGQGSEKLFF. The CDR3 DNA is TGTGCCAGCACTCCGGGACAGGGATCTGAAAAACTGTTTTTT.

V usage is TRBV7-2 and J usage is TRBJ2-7; 15 positions agree with TRBD2. The CDR3 spans 15 residues. Losses at the gene ends were 6 bases for V and 6 bases for J; bases not matched to a gene: 6. In germline, CDR1 is SGHTA, CDR2 FQGNSA. The CDR3 loop reads CASRRTSGRAGEQYF. In nucleotides, the CDR3 is TGTGCCAGCAGGCGGACTAGCGGGAGGGCGGGCGAGCAGTACTTC.

The rearrangement joins TRBV2 to TRBJ1-4; tentatively, D is TRBD1 (6 bases). The CDR3 is 14 amino acids. V shed 3 bases and J shed 4 bases, with 9 bases lying between them. Germline V gene lookup returns CDR1 SNHLY and CDR2 FYNNEI. CDR3 in amino acids: CASSDRGSNEKLFF. In DNA, the CDR3 is TGTGCCAGCAGTGACAGGGGCAGTAATGAAAAACTGTTTTTT. The entire variable domain, with the rest obtained from reference TRBV2 and TRBJ1-4, is as follows: EPEVTQTPSHQVTQMGQEVILRCVPISNHLYFYWYRQILGQKVEFLVSFYNNEISEKSEIFDDQFSVERPDGSNFTLKIRSTKLEDSAMYFCASSDRGSNEKLFFGSGTQLSVL.

This clone was seen only a few times. This chain connects TRBV7-8 to TRBJ1-5; weak D call: TRBD1 (6 bases). CDR1 and CDR2 (germline): SGHVS, FQNEAQ. V was shortened by 0 bases and J by 7 bases, with 13 bases between the two germline ends. This CDR3 comprises 15 residues. CDR3 nucleotides: TGTGCCAGCAGCTTAGCGGTGACAGGCTTGCAGCCCCAGCATTTT. Amino acid sequence: CASSLAVTGLQPQHF.

This clone was seen just once. For the CDR3, the DNA is TGTGCCATACAGGAGCAATTAAATGAAAAACTGTTTTTT. Protein sequence: CAIQEQLNEKLFF. The V and J genes are TRBV2 and TRBJ1-4; a possible D gene is TRBD1 (5 bases). The CDR3 spans 13 residues. Germline CDR1 reads SNHLY; CDR2 reads FYNNEI. V was clipped by 10 bases and J by 5 bases, with 14 bases between them. Complete variable domain (other parts from reference TRBV2 and TRBJ1-4): EPEVTQTPSHQVTQMGQEVILRCVPISNHLYFYWYRQILGQKVEFLVSFYNNEISEKSEIFDDQFSVERPDGSNFTLKIRSTKLEDSAMYFCAIQEQLNEKLFFGSGTQLSVL.

The chain uses TRBV5-1 and TRBJ2-7, with D possibly matching TRBD1 (7 bases). CDR1 and CDR2 (germline): SGHRS, YFSETQ. Trimming pared 0 bases from V and 5 bases from J, leaving 12 bases between. The CDR3 sequence is 14 residues long. The CDR3 here is CASSLDRGGHEQYF. CDR3 in DNA: TGCGCCAGCAGCTTGGACAGGGGAGGCCACGAGCAGTACTTC.

The table lists this clone with a count of one. The chain recombines TRBV7-3 with TRBJ2-7; D perhaps matches TRBD2 (7 bases). The germline CDR1 and CDR2 sequences are SGHTA and FQGTGA. The CDR3 runs to 15 residues. Trimming pared 5 bases from V and 4 bases from J, leaving 18 bases between. The CDR3 DNA follows: TGTGCCAGCAGCCCTCGGGGGGCCGAGGAATACGAGCAGTACTTC. Its translation: CASSPRGAEEYEQYF.

The chain uses TRBV4-3 and TRBJ1-5, with D unresolved. The CDR3 is 13 residues long. V shed 0 bases and J shed 9 bases, with 9 bases lying between them. Germline V gene data show CDR1 as LGHNA and CDR2 as YSLEER. In DNA form, the CDR3 reads TGCGCCAGCAGCCAAGATCGGGATAGGCCCCAGCATTTT. Translation: CASSQDRDRPQHF.

This clone was counted between two and nine times. The gene calls are TRBV9 and TRBJ2-5; D perhaps matches TRBD2 (6 bases). V was trimmed by 4 bases and J by 5 bases, leaving 12 bases between them. Per germline, CDR1 SGDLS and CDR2 YYNGEE. The CDR3 covers 13 residues. CDR3 protein: CASSPGGGETQYF. In DNA, the CDR3 is TGTGCCAGCAGCCCCGGGGGTGGGGAGACCCAGTACTTC.

The chain joins TRBV29-1 to TRBJ2-5; D not certain. The V end was cut by 3 bases, the J end by 4 bases, with 9 bases between. The CDR3 length is 12 residues. The germline V gene has CDR1 SQVTM and CDR2 ANQGSEA. The CDR3 DNA follows: TGCAGCGTTGATCTGTCGGGAGAGACCCAGTACTTC. As protein: CSVDLSGETQYF.

Only one count was recorded for this clone. The chain couples TRBV6-5 to TRBJ1-5, with D tentatively TRBD1 (6 bases). The CDR3 loop spans 14 amino acids. Between the trimmed V and J ends, which lost 2 bases and 6 bases, there was a span of 11 bases. From germline, CDR1 is MNHEY and CDR2 SVGAGI. The CDR3 reads CASSYGQGTQPQHF. Written as DNA, the CDR3 is TGTGCCAGCAGTTACGGGCAGGGGACTCAGCCCCAGCATTTT.

The chain is built from TRBV15 and TRBJ1-2; 10 bases agree with TRBD1. Trimming removed 3 bases from V and 4 bases from J; junction bases left unmatched: 8. The CDR3 is made up of 16 amino acids. CDR1 and CDR2 from the germline V gene are LNHNV and YYDKDF (reference sequence). Here the CDR3 DNA reads TGTGCCACCAGCAGGGACAGGGGGACCACCTCCTATGGCTACACCTTC. Protein: CATSRDRGTTSYGYTF.